One and the same sample provided the 23 T cell receptor beta chains below, sequenced in a study of regulatory and conventional T cells in RAG deficiency. The repertoire was sequenced with immunoSEQ multiplex PCR; TCRdb's copy has only in-frame clones and lacks some. Here the sample spans over 45,000 clones, 90% being singletons. The sorted conventional CD4+ T cells were CD25-low and CD127-high, with genomic DNA sequenced. This sample was shared with a second study, whose subject was regulatory T cells. According to that study: Primers: 52 TRBV forward and 13 TRBJ reverse.

Sequencing was performed on CD4+ effector T cells sorted from blood. The receptors here all came from a human donor in good health.

Only one count was recorded for this clone. The rearrangement links TRBV13 to TRBJ2-5, with 7 bases that match TRBD1. Germline-derived CDR1 and CDR2 are PRHDT and FYEKMQ (reference sequence). The CDR3 sequence is 14 residues long. J was trimmed by 5 bases and V by 4 bases; bases with no gene match: 7. This CDR3 reads CASSSKGGGETQYF. CDR3 sequence (DNA): TGTGCCAGCAGCTCGAAAGGGGGCGGGGAGACCCAGTACTTC.

The chain uses TRBV18 and TRBJ1-4; D might be TRBD1 (5 bases). Germline loops: CDR1 KGHSH, CDR2 LQKENI. The CDR3 has 15 residues. Trimming took 3 bases from V and 8 from J, leaving 16 bases between them. CDR3 nucleotide sequence: TGTGCCAGCTCACCTTTGGGAGGGCGGGACGAAAAACTGTTTTTT. Protein: CASSPLGGRDEKLFF.

This clone was observed a handful of times. The chain carries TRBV11-3 and TRBJ2-2; D possibly corresponds to TRBD1 (5 bases). V was trimmed by 0 bases and J by 6 bases, leaving 5 bases between them. CDR1 and CDR2 from the germline V gene are SGHNT and YENEEA. This CDR3 spans 13 amino acids. In nucleotides, the CDR3 is TGTGCCAGCAGCTTAGAAGGGGCCGGGGAGCTGTTTTTT. This codes for CASSLEGAGELFF.

Here the CDR3 reads CASSQKGGSPLHF. The CDR3 nucleotides read TGTGCCAGCAGTCAGAAGGGAGGTTCACCCCTCCACTTT. The chain carries TRBV7-2 and TRBJ1-6, with D unresolved. This CDR3 spans 13 amino acids. Deletions cut 6 bases from V and 9 bases from J, with 12 bases between. Germline values: CDR1 SGHTA, CDR2 FQGNSA.

V usage is TRBV7-8 and J usage is TRBJ2-4; D is unclear. Germline V gene sequence: CDR1 SGHVS, CDR2 FQNEAQ. The V and J ends lost 1 base and 0 bases respectively, with 10 bases between them. This CDR3 spans 16 amino acids. The DNA of the CDR3 is TGTGCCAGCAGCTTAGACAGAACCCTAGCCAAAAACATTCAGTACTTC. This codes for CASSLDRTLAKNIQYF. The whole variable domain, filled in from reference TRBV7-8 and TRBJ2-4, reads GAGVSQSPRYKVAKRGQDVALRCDPISGHVSLFWYQQALGQGPEFLTYFQNEAQLDKSGLPSDRFFAERPEGSVSTLKIQRTQQEDSAVYLCASSLDRTLAKNIQYFGAGTRLSVL.

This chain uses TRBV14 with TRBJ2-7; D is uncertain. The CDR3 has 15 amino acids. V was shortened by 5 bases and J by 0 bases, with 14 bases between the two germline ends. CDR1 is SGHDN, CDR2 FVKESK, per germline. The CDR3 region has the DNA TGTGCCAGCAGCTCACTCGGCGCAAGCTCCTACGAGCAGTACTTC. It is translated as CASSSLGASSYEQYF.

This chain connects TRBV5-1 to TRBJ2-5; 7 bases map to TRBD2. CDR1 and CDR2 from the germline V gene are SGHRS and YFSETQ. V lost 3 bases to trimming and J lost 4 bases; unmatched junction nucleotides: 9. This CDR3 has 15 amino acids. CDR3 amino acids: CASSSGRGGGETQYF. The CDR3 DNA sequence: TGCGCCAGCAGCTCTGGACGGGGCGGGGGAGAGACCCAGTACTTC.

The V gene is TRBV15, the J gene TRBJ2-5; weak D call: TRBD2 (6 bases). The V end was cut by 0 bases, the J end by 5 bases, with 16 bases between. From germline, CDR1 is LNHNV and CDR2 YYDKDF (reference sequence). The CDR3 totals 16 residues. The CDR3 nucleotides read TGTGCCACCAGCAGAGATCGATCGGGGGTTGGGGAGACCCAGTACTTC. Translating it yields CATSRDRSGVGETQYF.

V and J are TRBV10-3 and TRBJ1-5, with D possibly matching TRBD1 (5 bases). The ends were cut back, 0 bases at V and 1 base at J, with 13 bases in the middle. The CDR3 covers 17 residues. Germline V gene lookup returns CDR1 ENHRY and CDR2 SYGVKD. The CDR3: CAISESKLGPSNQPQHF. The CDR3 DNA sequence: TGTGCCATCAGTGAGTCGAAATTGGGACCAAGCAATCAGCCCCAGCATTTT.

This sequence joins TRBV16 and TRBJ2-5; a possible D gene is TRBD2 (5 bases). Per the germline V gene, CDR1 is KGHSY and CDR2 is FQNENV. Trimming took off 5 bases at V and 2 bases at J, with 12 bases between the two ends. The CDR3 extends over 14 amino acids. The CDR3 DNA sequence: TGTGCCAGCAGCTACCGCGGGCGTCAAGAGACCCAGTACTTC. It is translated as CASSYRGRQETQYF. Together with reference TRBV16 and TRBJ2-5, the CDR3 gives the full variable domain: GEEVAQTPKHLVRGEGQKAKLYCAPIKGHSYVFWYQQVLKNEFKFLISFQNENVFDETGMPKERFSAKCLPNSPCSLEIQATKLEDSAVYFCASSYRGRQETQYFGPGTRLLVL.

V usage is TRBV19 and J usage is TRBJ2-1; D possibly corresponds to TRBD1 (5 bases). The V gene lost 6 bases and the J gene lost 0 bases, with 21 bases spanning the gap. Germline V gene data show CDR1 as LNHDA and CDR2 as SQIVND (reference sequence). The CDR3 sequence is 18 residues long. The CDR3 spells CASSHTQYTGLSYNEQFF. CDR3 nucleotide sequence: TGTGCCAGTAGCCATACCCAATACACAGGCCTCTCCTACAATGAGCAGTTCTTC.

This chain uses TRBV5-6 with TRBJ2-7; D gene uncertain. V lost 0 bases, J lost 3 bases, and 4 bases lay in between. Germline V lookup: CDR1 SGHDT, CDR2 YYEEEE. CDR3 size: 12 residues. The CDR3 sequence: CASSLALYEQYF. CDR3 coding DNA: TGTGCCAGCAGCTTGGCTCTCTACGAGCAGTACTTC.

The chain couples TRBV6-1 to TRBJ1-5; perhaps TRBD1 as D (6 bases). The CDR3 covers 14 residues. V was pared by 8 bases and J by 0 bases, with 11 bases between. The germline gives CDR1 MNHNS, CDR2 SASEGT. The CDR3 sequence: CASGRTDSNQPQHF. In DNA, the CDR3 is TGTGCCAGCGGTCGGACAGATAGCAATCAGCCCCAGCATTTT.

The chain links TRBV5-6 to TRBJ2-7, with no clear D. The length of the CDR3 is 12 residues. CDR1 is SGHDT, CDR2 YYEEEE, per germline. The germline V and J ends were trimmed by 2 bases and 6 bases, with 9 bases remaining between them. CDR3 DNA sequence: TGTGCCAGCAGCTTTCGAACGGCCGAGCAGTACTTC. Amino acid sequence: CASSFRTAEQYF.

The chain links TRBV18 to TRBJ2-7, with TRBD2 matching over 8 bases. With 3 bases clipped from V and 2 bases from J, the junction kept 6 bases outside the gene matches. Germline V lookup: CDR1 KGHSH, CDR2 LQKENI. The length of the CDR3 is 15 residues. CDR3 sequence (DNA): TGTGCCAGCTCACCGAATCCGGGAGGGCCCTACGAGCAGTACTTC. Translating gives CASSPNPGGPYEQYF. The full variable domain, its missing parts supplied by reference TRBV18 and TRBJ2-7, is NAGVMQNPRHLVRRRGQEARLRCSPMKGHSHVYWYRQLPEEGLKFMVYLQKENIIDESGMPKERFSAEFPKEGPSILRIQQVVRGDSAAYFCASSPNPGGPYEQYFGPGTRLTVT.

The CDR3 loop reads CASSRSKNTEAFF. Here the CDR3 DNA reads TGTGCCAGCAGTCGGTCAAAGAACACTGAAGCTTTCTTT. V usage is TRBV27 and J usage is TRBJ1-1; D call uncertain. This CDR3 region has 13 residues. CDR1 is MNHEY and CDR2 is SMNVEV in the germline V gene (reference sequence). Trimming stripped 5 bases from V and 1 base from J, with 8 bases between.

V is TRBV2 and J is TRBJ2-7, with D perhaps being TRBD1 or TRBD2 (5 bases each). Looked up from germline, CDR1 is SNHLY and CDR2 is FYNNEI. The CDR3 contains 14 residues. The ends were cut back, 4 bases at V and 6 bases at J, with 16 bases in the middle. CDR3 in DNA: TGTGCCAGCAGTGTTTCACAAGGGACCCTCGAGCAGTACTTC. Amino acid sequence: CASSVSQGTLEQYF.

This clone appeared a single time. The V gene is TRBV10-3, the J gene TRBJ2-7; 7 nucleotides line up with TRBD1. Per the germline V gene, CDR1 is ENHRY and CDR2 is SYGVKD. This CDR3 contains 12 residues. V shed 2 bases, J shed 6 bases, and the junction held 1 base outside the gene matches. DNA for the CDR3: TGTGCCATCAGTGAGACAGGGGCCGAGCAGTACTTC. Its protein is CAISETGAEQYF.

A word on this clone: The sample holds other DNA sequences that translate to the same CDR3. The V gene is TRBV5-1, the J gene TRBJ2-3; 8 nucleotides align to TRBD2. This CDR3 has 14 residues. J gave up 5 bases and V 1 base, and 3 bases lay outside the gene matches. Germline-derived CDR1 and CDR2 are SGHRS and YFSETQ. This chain's CDR3 is CASSLRAGGDTQYF. CDR3 bases: TGCGCCAGCAGCTTGCGGGCGGGGGGAGATACGCAGTATTTT.

The gene calls are TRBV6-1 and TRBJ1-3, with D possibly matching TRBD1 (6 bases). Trimming cost V 0 bases and J 2 bases, with 8 bases left between them. CDR3 size: 15 residues. The germline CDR1 and CDR2 sequences are MNHNS and SASEGT. Written as DNA, the CDR3 is TGTGCCAGCAGTGAAGCACCAGGGGCTGGAAACACCATATATTTT. It specifies CASSEAPGAGNTIYF.

The CDR3 bases are TGTGCCAGCAGCCAACCACAAGAACTTACTCAGTACACCTTC. It translates to CASSQPQELTQYTF. The chain is built from TRBV14 and TRBJ1-2; D uncertain. Germline V gene sequence: CDR1 SGHDN, CDR2 FVKESK. The ends were cut back, 2 bases at V and 11 bases at J, with 18 bases in the middle. There are 14 residues in the CDR3.

The J gene is TRBJ2-7, the V gene TRBV14; a possible D gene is TRBD1 (5 bases). Germline lookup yields CDR1 SGHDN and CDR2 FVKESK. This CDR3 is 16 amino acids long. V gave up 0 bases and J gave up 3 bases, with 15 bases separating them. As DNA, the CDR3 is TGTGCCAGCAGCCAAGAGGGGTGGGCGACAGTCTACGAGCAGTACTTC. This encodes CASSQEGWATVYEQYF.

The V call is TRBV6-4, the J call TRBJ2-2, with D perhaps TRBD1 (5 bases). The CDR3 runs to 14 residues. Germline V gene sequence: CDR1 MRHNA, CDR2 SNTAGT. The V end lost 4 bases, the J end lost 2 bases, and 8 bases lay between the germline ends. CDR3: CASSGGQNTGELFF. CDR3 DNA sequence: TGTGCCAGCAGTGGAGGACAAAACACCGGGGAGCTGTTTTTT.